This is a list of T cell receptor beta chains from one sample in a study of blood T cells in healthy people across ages. TCRdb analysed the 5' RACE reads with MiXCR anew, one entry per CDR3 protein. The sample consists of approximately 1.5 million distinct CDR3 sequences, 42% of them appearing once. Sequenced sample: blood. All receptors derive from a woman aged 18-30 years in good health. The CDR3 runs from the conserved cysteine through the conserved F or W. The D gene is left open where the match is weak. Clone size is not always given. Where it is, it says once, few, many or a class for expanded clones.

>TRBJ2-1|.|TRBV24-1|few
TGTGCCACCTCTCGGAGTGAGCAGTTCTTC
CATSRSEQFF
>TRBJ2-2|.|TRBV6-2/TRBV6-3|.
TGTGCCAGCACTCCCTGGGGACACAACACCGGGGAGCTGTTTTTT
CASTPWGHNTGELFF
>TRBJ1-1|TRBD1|TRBV4-1|few
TGCGCCAGCAGCCAAGATCTGACAGGGGGAATGGGCACTGAAGCTTTCTTT
CASSQDLTGGMGTEAFF
>TRBJ1-2|TRBD1|TRBV9|.
TGTGCCAGCAGCGGGGGACAGTATGGCTACACCTTC
CASSGGQYGYTF
>TRBJ1-6|.|TRBV6-5|.
TGTGCCAGCAGCCCGCACCAACTGGGAAATTCACCCCTCCACTTT
CASSPHQLGNSPLHF
>TRBJ1-2|.|TRBV29-1|.
TGCAGCGTTGAAAGGAGTTCCTACGACTATGGCTACACCTTC
CSVERSSYDYGYTF
>TRBJ1-1|.|TRBV20-1|few
TGCAGTGCTGCGATCCCGGACGTGAACACTGAAGCTTTCTTT
CSAAIPDVNTEAFF
>TRBJ1-2|.|TRBV29-1|few
TGCAGCGGGGGCGAGTCGTATGACGGCTACACCTTC
CSGGESYDGYTF
>TRBJ1-4|.|TRBV27|few
TGTGCCAGCAGTTGGGGGGCGGAAGCAACTAATGAAAAACTGTTTTTT
CASSWGAEATNEKLFF
>TRBJ2-2|TRBD1|TRBV7-9|few
TGTGCCAGCAGCCCAGAAGGGGGCGCGAACACCGGGGAGCTGTTTTTT
CASSPEGGANTGELFF
>TRBJ2-1|.|TRBV7-6|.
TGTGCCAGCAGCTTAGCGAGAAGGGGTGAGACCCAGTTCTTC
CASSLARRGETQFF
>TRBJ2-1|.|TRBV20-1|few
TGCAGTGCTAGAGTACCGGGGTGGGAAGGTAATGAGCAGTTCTTC
CSARVPGWEGNEQFF
>TRBJ2-1|TRBD2|TRBV7-3|.
TGTGCCAGCAGCTCCCGGACTAGCGGGGGGCTCTCCTACAATGAGCAGTTCTTC
CASSSRTSGGLSYNEQFF
>TRBJ2-1|TRBD2|TRBV12-3/TRBV12-4|.
TGTGCCAGCAGCCTACCGGGACTAGCGGACCAAGAGACCCAGTTCTTC
CASSLPGLADQETQFF
>TRBJ2-3|TRBD2|TRBV29-1|few
TGCAGCGTTGACCGACTAGCGGGAACCGTACTGTATTTT
CSVDRLAGTVLYF
>TRBJ2-7|TRBD1|TRBV27|.
TGTGCCAGCAGGGGGACAGGGTCTATCGAGCAGTACTTC
CASRGTGSIEQYF
>TRBJ1-2|TRBD1|TRBV18|.
TGTGCCAGCTCTCCGGACAGGGCCACATCCTATGGCTACACCTTC
CASSPDRATSYGYTF
>TRBJ2-7|TRBD1|TRBV5-6|.
TGTGCCAGCAGCCGAGACGACAGGGGGCTCTCCTACGAGCAGTACTTC
CASSRDDRGLSYEQYF
>TRBJ2-7|.|TRBV18|.
TGTGCCAGCTCACCCTCACGGATCTACGAGCAGTACTTC
CASSPSRIYEQYF
>TRBJ2-3|TRBD2|TRBV20-1|.
TGCAGCATGGGACTAGCGGAGACAGATACGCAGTATTTT
CSMGLAETDTQYF
>TRBJ2-5|.|TRBV6-2/TRBV6-3|.
TGTGCCAGCAGTTTCCCCAATGAGCGGTACTTC
CASSFPNERYF
>TRBJ1-5|.|TRBV12-3/TRBV12-4|.
TGTGCCAGCAATTTTGTGGGGGTCGGACAGCCCCAGCATTTT
CASNFVGVGQPQHF
>TRBJ1-2|.|TRBV2|few
TGTGCCAGCAGTGAAGCGCGGGTAACCTATGGCTACACCTTC
CASSEARVTYGYTF
>TRBJ2-3|TRBD1|TRBV5-1|.
TGCGCCAGCAGCTTGGTCGCGCGCCAGGGACAGGGGAGGAGAGATACGCAGTATTTT
CASSLVARQGQGRRDTQYF
>TRBJ2-7|.|TRBV4-3|.
TGCGCCGGCAGCCAAGATCTGGGCTCCTACGAGCAGTACTTC
CAGSQDLGSYEQYF
>TRBJ2-5|.|TRBV7-9|.
TGTGCCAGCAGCCAGACAGGGAGGCTGGTCAGTGAGACCCAGTACTTC
CASSQTGRLVSETQYF
>TRBJ2-1|.|TRBV29-1|few
TGCAGCGTTGAAGGTAGCAGGGGTGTACGGAGGAATGAGCAGTTCTTC
CSVEGSRGVRRNEQFF